Listed below are T cell receptor beta chains from one sample, sequenced in a study of neurological immune-mediated disorders. A single record per CDR3 protein comes from TCRdb applying MiXCR to the 5' RACE reads. The sample lists more than 30,000 distinct CDR3 sequences, 10% to 15% occurring once. Sequenced sample: CD4+ T cells from blood. These receptors were obtained from a female donor with HTLV-1-associated myelopathy (HAM/TSP). Each CDR3 is given with its conserved first and last residue.

J gene,V gene,CDR3 protein
TRBJ2-7,TRBV20-1,CSAREDYSSSSYEQYF
TRBJ2-3,TRBV5-1,CASTADSTSTDTQYF
TRBJ2-3,TRBV20-1,CSAHAGGDSTDTQYF
TRBJ2-7,TRBV14,CASTLRGSYEQYF
TRBJ2-1,TRBV29-1,CSVLNNEQFF
TRBJ2-5,TRBV9,CASSVGGLAGVQETQYF
TRBJ2-7,TRBV12-3/TRBV12-4,CASSNPGQGYEQYF
TRBJ1-1,TRBV6-5,CASRSGALNTEAFF
TRBJ2-1,TRBV29-1,CSYRRDHEQFF
TRBJ2-3,TRBV29-1,CSVGSSGMDTQYF
TRBJ2-5,TRBV6-6,CASSTAIGRGETQYF
TRBJ2-3,TRBV6-5,CASSSTSKDTRYF
TRBJ1-2,TRBV11-3,CASSESGYGYTF
TRBJ1-1,TRBV20-1,CSGGKGNTEDFF
TRBJ2-1,TRBV5-1,CASSRGLAGLNEQFF
TRBJ2-2,TRBV4-1,CASSQVGTSGRTNTGELFF
TRBJ2-2,TRBV29-1,CSGRSGGSNTGELFF
TRBJ2-7,TRBV5-1,CASSLFQGTREQYF
TRBJ2-7,TRBV20-1,CSARVSVNPTYEQYF
TRBJ1-2,TRBV12-3/TRBV12-4,CASSPTGANYGYTF
TRBJ2-7,TRBV10-3,CAISGTGSGYEKYF
TRBJ2-5,TRBV5-1,CASSTTLGGETQYF
TRBJ2-1,TRBV20-1,CSVRRPSGGQYNEQFF
TRBJ2-5,TRBV5-1,CASSLQGGGQETQYF
TRBJ2-5,TRBV13,CASSLGLLKETQYF
TRBJ1-1,TRBV12-3/TRBV12-4,CASSPVLGDTEAFF
TRBJ1-6,TRBV4-1,CASSWDRDRESPLHF
TRBJ2-7,TRBV6-5,CASSRSGEQYF
TRBJ2-2,TRBV20-1,CSARPGRGNTGELFF
TRBJ1-2,TRBV29-1,CSVAGSRDYGYTF
TRBJ2-5,TRBV20-1,CSAQEGGPKETQYF
TRBJ2-1,TRBV5-1,CASSYTGRTYNEQFF
TRBJ2-2,TRBV5-1,CASEAPGRTGELFF
TRBJ1-1,TRBV5-1,CASSSSGGAPNTEAFF
TRBJ1-1,TRBV20-1,CSLRDSPNTEAFF
TRBJ1-6,TRBV7-6,CASSRDSSYNSPLHF
TRBJ2-1,TRBV11-2,CASSLEPGKGAGEFF
TRBJ2-5,TRBV4-1,CASSQDRGSMYQETQYF
TRBJ1-6,TRBV27,CASSLGAGYSPLHF
TRBJ2-1,TRBV7-2,CASSLLAAPDNEQFF
TRBJ2-5,TRBV6-5,CASGARDGGETQYF
TRBJ2-5,TRBV20-1,CSARLPSGVQETQYF